This entry describes one T cell receptor beta chain. Authors' data handling: Estimated nucleated cell counts came from reference gene primer amplification. Produced via immunoSEQ multiplex PCR; TCRdb's table is partial and in-frame only. From that table come the V and J calls and clone size; the DNA was used to work out D and trimming. The sample holds 60,000 to 95,000 clones, about 93% seen once. This sample was included in a study of blood T cell repertoires in COVID-19. On the study more broadly: The study drew acute and convalescent COVID-19 samples from the United States, Italy and Spain. Sources were T cells, B-cell-depleted T cells, or PBMCs; the material itself was cDNA or gDNA.

Germline values: CDR1 MNHNY, CDR2 SVGAGI (reference sequence). The CDR3 loop spans 14 amino acids. V lost 5 bases and J lost 2, with 10 bases in between. The V call is TRBV6-6, the J call TRBJ1-3; tentatively, D is TRBD1 (5 bases). The source of this sequence is a human donor in a cohort sampled during active COVID-19. The sample comprised peripheral blood. This chain's CDR3 is CASSPGTAGNTIYF. The CDR3 DNA reads as TGTGCCAGCAGTCCCGGGACTGCTGGAAACACCATATATTTT.